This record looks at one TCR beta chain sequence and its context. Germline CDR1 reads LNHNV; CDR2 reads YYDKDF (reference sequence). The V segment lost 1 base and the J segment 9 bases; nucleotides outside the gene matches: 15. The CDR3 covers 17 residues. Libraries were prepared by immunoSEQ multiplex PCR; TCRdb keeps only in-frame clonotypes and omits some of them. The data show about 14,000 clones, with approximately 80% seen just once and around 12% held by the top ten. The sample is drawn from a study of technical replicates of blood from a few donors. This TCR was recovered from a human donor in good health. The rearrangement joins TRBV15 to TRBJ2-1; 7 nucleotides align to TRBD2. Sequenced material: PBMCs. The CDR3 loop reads CATSRAVSGEGLVEQFF. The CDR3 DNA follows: TGTGCCACCAGCAGAGCGGTTTCGGGGGAGGGCCTAGTTGAGCAGTTCTTC.